Sequencing of this TCR beta chain was carried out in a study of cytomegalovirus exposure and HLA in healthy donors. Findings of the study overall: What was likely a sequencing artifact was a cluster of highly shared sequence variants. A link between a missense DCLRE1C variant and TCR beta V- and J-gene trimming emerged from a later analysis.

PCR amplification relied on 60 Vbeta primers (plus 13 Jbeta primers). Produced via immunoSEQ multiplex PCR; TCRdb's table is partial and in-frame only. The sample includes roughly 100,000 clones, roughly 71% of them seen just once. This clone was seen a few times. Antigen unknown. The junction shows a germline mismatch at one end, possibly a read error. The source of this sequence is a middle-aged man in good health and CMV-seropositive. Sequencing was carried out using PBMCs.

CDR3 region: CASRLQGNGYEKLFF. The CDR3 DNA reads as TGTGCCAGCAGGTTGCAGGGTAATGGATATGAAAAACTGTTTTTT. V is TRBV5-1 and J is TRBJ1-4; D might be TRBD1 (5 bases). This CDR3 region has 15 residues. Germline V CDR1 and CDR2: SGHRS, YFSETQ.